Listed below are T cell receptor beta chains from one sample, sequenced in a study of blood T cell repertoires in COVID-19. Repertoires were generated with immunoSEQ multiplex PCR, while TCRdb's copy carries only in-frame clones and drops some. The table shows 140,000 or so clones, with around 72% occurring only once. Sequenced input: peripheral blood. The receptors come from a woman aged 55-70 years with acute or convalescent COVID-19. CDR3s include the opening cysteine and the closing phenylalanine or tryptophan. Fields, in order: V gene, clone size, D gene, J gene, CDR3 DNA, CDR3 protein. D genes are given only for firm matches. Only some rows state a clone size, as once, few, many or a class for expanded clones.

TRBV28	few	NA	TRBJ2-3	TGTGCCAGCAGTTACCTTCTAGGTACGCAGTATTTT	CASSYLLGTQYF
TRBV9	NA	TRBD2	TRBJ2-3	TGTGCCAGCAGCTCGACAAGATCGCCGATCGGAGTAGCGGGAGAGACAGATACGCAGTATTTT	CASSSTRSPIGVAGETDTQYF
TRBV7-9	NA	NA	TRBJ2-2	TGTGCCAGCAGTAATACATTTGGGACACAGGGTCTCGTGACCGGGGAGCTGTTTTTT	CASSNTFGTQGLVTGELFF
TRBV10-3	NA	NA	TRBJ2-7	TGTGCCATCAGACCCACAGGGGGGGACTCCTACGAGCAGTACTTC	CAIRPTGGDSYEQYF
TRBV13	NA	NA	TRBJ2-1	TGTGCCAGCAGCTTAGTCGGCGGGATCCCCTACAATGAGCAGTTCTTC	CASSLVGGIPYNEQFF
TRBV14	NA	NA	TRBJ2-1	TGTGCCAGCAGCCAGTGGGCCTCCTACAATGAGCAGTTCTTC	CASSQWASYNEQFF
TRBV19	NA	NA	TRBJ2-2	TGTGCCAGTATCACGAACACCGGGGAGCTGTTTTTT	CASITNTGELFF
TRBV30	NA	TRBD2	TRBJ2-1	TGTGCCTGGAGTGTACTCGCGGGGGGGATAGGGGAGCAGTTCTTC	CAWSVLAGGIGEQFF
TRBV28	NA	NA	TRBJ1-2	TGTGCCAGCAGTTTACAGATGGCCAACCTCTATGGCTACACCTTC	CASSLQMANLYGYTF
TRBV9	NA	NA	TRBJ1-4	TGTGCCAGCAGCGACGACAGCCTTTGGGGAAAACTGTTTTTT	CASSDDSLWGKLFF
TRBV19	NA	NA	TRBJ1-1	TGTGCCAGTAGTCGTTGGAGCACTGAAGCTTTCTTT	CASSRWSTEAFF
TRBV9	NA	NA	TRBJ1-3	TGTGCCAGCAGCGACGACGCTCGGGGCTCTGGAAACACCATATATTTT	CASSDDARGSGNTIYF
TRBV6-5	NA	TRBD1	TRBJ1-2	TGTGCCAGCAGATGGGGACAGGGAGGGAGTGGCTACACCTTC	CASRWGQGGSGYTF
TRBV5-6	NA	TRBD2	TRBJ2-3	TGTGCCAGCAGCTTCGGGAGGACTAGCACAGATACGCAGTATTTT	CASSFGRTSTDTQYF
TRBV5-1	few	NA	TRBJ2-3	TGCGCCAGCAGCTTGGAAGCTAGCGCCACAGATACGCAGTATTTT	CASSLEASATDTQYF
TRBV5-1	NA	NA	TRBJ1-1	TGCGCCAGCGGAAAAACAGTGAACACTGAAGCTTTCTTT	CASGKTVNTEAFF
TRBV2	NA	TRBD1	TRBJ1-1	TGTGCCAGCAGCCAACAACAGGGGACAGAAGCTTTCTTT	CASSQQQGTEAFF